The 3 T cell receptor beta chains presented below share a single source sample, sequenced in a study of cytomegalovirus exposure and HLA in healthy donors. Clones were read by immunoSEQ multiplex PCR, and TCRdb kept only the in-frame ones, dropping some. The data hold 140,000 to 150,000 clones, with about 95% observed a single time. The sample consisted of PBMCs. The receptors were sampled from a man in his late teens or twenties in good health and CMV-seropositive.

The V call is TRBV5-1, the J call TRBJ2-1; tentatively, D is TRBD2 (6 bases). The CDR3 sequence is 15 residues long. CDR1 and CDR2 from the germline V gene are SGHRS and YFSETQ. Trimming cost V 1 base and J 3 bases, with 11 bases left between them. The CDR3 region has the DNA TGCGCCAGCAGCTTGTGGGACTCCGACTACAATGAGCAGTTCTTC. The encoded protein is CASSLWDSDYNEQFF.

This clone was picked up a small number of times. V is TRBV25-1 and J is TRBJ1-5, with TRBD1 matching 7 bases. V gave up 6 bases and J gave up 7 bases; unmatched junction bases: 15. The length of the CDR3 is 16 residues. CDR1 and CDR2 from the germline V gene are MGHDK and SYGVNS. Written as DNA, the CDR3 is TGTGCCAGCAGATTCCGAACAGGGGAATCGGGCCAGCCCCAGCATTTT. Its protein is CASRFRTGESGQPQHF.

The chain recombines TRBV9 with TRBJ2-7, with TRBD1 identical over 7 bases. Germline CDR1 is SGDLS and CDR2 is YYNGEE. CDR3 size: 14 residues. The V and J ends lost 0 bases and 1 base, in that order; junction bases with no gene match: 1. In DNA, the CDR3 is TGTGCCAGCAGCGTAGCGGGACAGTCCTACGAGCAGTACTTC. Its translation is CASSVAGQSYEQYF.